One sample yielded the 8 T cell receptor beta chains listed below, sequenced in a study of blood T cell repertoires in COVID-19. TCRdb's table, derived via immunoSEQ multiplex PCR, lists solely in-frame clones and lacks some. Of 110,000 to 150,000 clones in the sample, about 88% were seen once. Sample: peripheral blood. These receptors were obtained from a human donor in a cohort sampled during active COVID-19.

The chain is built from TRBV10-2 and TRBJ2-1; weak D call: TRBD2 (6 bases). The CDR3 consists of 17 residues. The V end was cut by 6 bases, the J end by 3 bases, with 21 bases between. Germline V gene lookup returns CDR1 WSHSY and CDR2 SAAADI. CDR3 sequence: CASRAGIMDYYYNEQFF. The CDR3 DNA reads as TGCGCCAGCAGAGCGGGTATCATGGACTACTACTACAATGAGCAGTTCTTC.

DNA of the CDR3: TGTGCCAGCAGCTTATCCGGGGGAGCAGATACGCAGTATTTT. Its translation is CASSLSGGADTQYF. The chain recombines TRBV7-3 with TRBJ2-3; TRBD2 is a possible D gene (6 bases). The V gene's germline CDR1 is SGHTA and CDR2 FQGTGA. Trimming took off 2 bases at V and 4 bases at J, with 10 bases between the two ends. The CDR3 loop spans 14 amino acids.

The rearrangement joins TRBV3-1 (or the pseudogene TRBV3-2) to TRBJ2-3, with TRBD2 matching 12 bases. The ends lost 4 bases at V and 5 bases at J; junction bases unmatched: 7. The CDR3 extends over 16 amino acids. Germline CDR1 is LGHDT and CDR2 is YNNKEL (reference sequence). The CDR3 is CASSPRTSGVRDTQYF. The CDR3 DNA is TGTGCCAGCAGCCCCCGGACTAGCGGGGTTAGAGATACGCAGTATTTT.

This clone occurred a few times. This rearrangement joins TRBV5-1 to TRBJ2-7; D ambiguous. The germline V gene has CDR1 SGHRS and CDR2 YFSETQ. Trimming pared 6 bases from V and 4 bases from J, leaving 5 bases between. CDR3 length: 10 residues. As DNA, the CDR3 is TGCGCCAGCATCGGGTACGAGCAGTACTTC. Its protein is CASIGYEQYF.

This chain connects TRBV27 to TRBJ2-7, with TRBD2 matching 12 bases. The germline gives CDR1 MNHEY, CDR2 SMNVEV (reference sequence). CDR3 length equals 16 residues. Trimming took 7 bases from V and 2 from J; bases not matched to a gene: 9. The CDR3 loop is CASTGLAGRIAYEQYF. Written as DNA, the CDR3 is TGTGCCAGCACGGGACTAGCGGGTCGAATCGCCTACGAGCAGTACTTC.

The J gene is TRBJ2-7, the V gene TRBV5-1, with D maybe TRBD1 (5 bases). CDR3 length equals 14 residues. Germline V gene lookup returns CDR1 SGHRS and CDR2 YFSETQ. Trimming stripped 0 bases from V and 3 bases from J, with 10 bases between. In DNA, the CDR3 is TGCGCCAGCAGCTTGGTGCCAGGGAACTACGAGCAGTACTTC. It is translated as CASSLVPGNYEQYF. The whole variable domain, remainder taken from reference TRBV5-1 and TRBJ2-7, is KAGVTQTPRYLIKTRGQQVTLSCSPISGHRSVSWYQQTPGQGLQFLFEYFSETQRNKGNFPGRFSGRQFSNSRSEMNVSTLELGDSALYLCASSLVPGNYEQYFGPGTRLTVT.

This sequence joins TRBV5-4 and TRBJ2-5; possibly TRBD2 for D (6 bases). CDR1 is SGHNT and CDR2 is YYREEE in the germline V gene (reference sequence). The CDR3 covers 14 residues. V was shortened by 4 bases and J by 5 bases, with 15 bases between the two germline ends. CDR3 nucleotide sequence: TGTGCCAGCAGCACCGGAGGGGTAGGGGAGACCCAGTACTTC. This sequence encodes CASSTGGVGETQYF.

The CDR3 DNA is TGTGCCAGCAGCTCGGGACAGCAAGAGACCCAGTACTTC. Residues: CASSSGQQETQYF. V gene TRBV28 combines with J gene TRBJ2-5, with 7 bases identical to TRBD1. This CDR3 contains 13 residues. The V gene end was trimmed by 6 bases and the J gene end by 2 bases; junction bases not matched to a gene: 3. The germline V gene has CDR1 MDHEN and CDR2 SYDVKM.